Listed below are T cell receptor beta chains from one sample, sequenced in a study of blood T cell repertoires in COVID-19. Some clones are missing from TCRdb's copy, which holds only in-frame ones; the method was immunoSEQ multiplex PCR. This table has around 380,000 clones, approximately 87% appearing once. The source material was PBMCs or T cells enriched from blood (not recorded which). These receptors all come from a young man who had recovered from COVID-19. Each CDR3 is given with its conserved first and last residue. D genes are given only for firm matches. Only part of the rows carry a size: once, few, many, or a class if the clone is expanded.

J gene: TRBJ2-7
V gene: TRBV11-2
D gene: -
clone size: -
CDR3 DNA: TGTGCCAGCAGCTTAAGGGACAACTCCTACGAGCAGTACTTC
CDR3 protein: CASSLRDNSYEQYF

J gene: TRBJ2-7
V gene: TRBV9
D gene: TRBD2
clone size: -
CDR3 DNA: TGTGCCAGCAGCGTAGGCTACGGACTAGCGGACGAGCAGTACTTC
CDR3 protein: CASSVGYGLADEQYF

J gene: TRBJ2-3
V gene: TRBV6-6
D gene: TRBD2
clone size: -
CDR3 DNA: TGTGCCAGCAGCCCCCGTGGCCAGGGGGTGGCGGGGGGGCCTAGAGATACGCAGTATTTT
CDR3 protein: CASSPRGQGVAGGPRDTQYF

J gene: TRBJ2-7
V gene: TRBV5-5
D gene: TRBD2
clone size: -
CDR3 DNA: TGTGCCAGCAGCTTGGGGCCTAGCGGGGGGTTTGAGCAGTACTTC
CDR3 protein: CASSLGPSGGFEQYF

J gene: TRBJ2-1
V gene: TRBV29-1
D gene: TRBD1
clone size: -
CDR3 DNA: TGCAGCGTTGAAGCTTTGACAGGGTCGTGGGGTGAGCAGTTCTTC
CDR3 protein: CSVEALTGSWGEQFF

J gene: TRBJ2-7
V gene: TRBV29-1
D gene: -
clone size: many
CDR3 DNA: TGCAGCGTTGAAGATTTAGCGTCCTACGAGCAGTACTTC
CDR3 protein: CSVEDLASYEQYF

J gene: TRBJ2-7
V gene: TRBV5-1
D gene: TRBD1
clone size: -
CDR3 DNA: TGCGCCAGCAGCCCGGGAGGGACAGGGGTCTACGAGCAGTACTTC
CDR3 protein: CASSPGGTGVYEQYF

J gene: TRBJ2-2
V gene: TRBV5-6
D gene: -
clone size: -
CDR3 DNA: TGTGCCAGCAGCAGCGCGGGACAGCACACCGGGGAGCTGTTTTTT
CDR3 protein: CASSSAGQHTGELFF

J gene: TRBJ1-1
V gene: TRBV5-1
D gene: -
clone size: -
CDR3 DNA: TGCGCCAGCAGCCCTGGGGGGGACCAAGCTTTCTTT
CDR3 protein: CASSPGGDQAFF

J gene: TRBJ1-4
V gene: TRBV2
D gene: -
clone size: -
CDR3 DNA: TGTGCCAGCAGTGGCCAGAACGTTGCAACTAATGAAAAACTGTTTTTT
CDR3 protein: CASSGQNVATNEKLFF

J gene: TRBJ1-1
V gene: TRBV20-1
D gene: TRBD1
clone size: -
CDR3 DNA: TGCAGTGCTGCACCGACAGGGGACGCTTTCTTT
CDR3 protein: CSAAPTGDAFF

J gene: TRBJ1-4
V gene: TRBV30
D gene: -
clone size: -
CDR3 DNA: TGTGCCGGGACAACAACTAATGAAAAACTGTTTTTT
CDR3 protein: CAGTTTNEKLFF

J gene: TRBJ2-5
V gene: TRBV5-1
D gene: TRBD1
clone size: -
CDR3 DNA: TGCGCCAGCAGCTTATTGACAGGGATAGAGACCCAGTACTTC
CDR3 protein: CASSLLTGIETQYF

J gene: TRBJ2-6
V gene: TRBV7-2
D gene: -
clone size: -
CDR3 DNA: TGTGCCAGCAGGTTAGGGGGGGGCGGGGCCAACGTCCTGACTTTC
CDR3 protein: CASRLGGGGANVLTF

J gene: TRBJ1-1
V gene: TRBV30
D gene: TRBD1
clone size: -
CDR3 DNA: TGTGCCTGGTGGGACAGGTGGAGCACTGAAGCTTTCTTT
CDR3 protein: CAWWDRWSTEAFF

J gene: TRBJ1-6
V gene: TRBV18
D gene: TRBD1
clone size: -
CDR3 DNA: TGTGCCAGCTCGCCCCGAGGGGGCGAGAATAATTCACCCCTCCACTTT
CDR3 protein: CASSPRGGENNSPLHF

J gene: TRBJ2-5
V gene: TRBV14
D gene: -
clone size: -
CDR3 DNA: TGTGCCAGCAGCCAAGCCCCAGAAGAGACCCAGTACTTC
CDR3 protein: CASSQAPEETQYF

J gene: TRBJ2-2
V gene: TRBV24-1
D gene: -
clone size: once
CDR3 DNA: TGTGCCACCAGTGATTTAGGTCAGGGGCCGGGATGGGAGCTGTTTTTT
CDR3 protein: CATSDLGQGPGWELFF

J gene: TRBJ2-1
V gene: TRBV7-8
D gene: -
clone size: -
CDR3 DNA: TGTGCCAGCAGCTTAGGTGGCGAGCAGTTCTTC
CDR3 protein: CASSLGGEQFF

J gene: TRBJ1-1
V gene: TRBV10-1
D gene: -
clone size: -
CDR3 DNA: TGCGCCACCCAAGGACAGAACACTGAAGCTTTCTTT
CDR3 protein: CATQGQNTEAFF

J gene: TRBJ1-1
V gene: TRBV5-4
D gene: -
clone size: -
CDR3 DNA: TGTGCCAGCAGCGGGGACTTGTTTGGGGGCACTGAAGCTTTCTTT
CDR3 protein: CASSGDLFGGTEAFF

J gene: TRBJ2-3
V gene: TRBV19
D gene: -
clone size: -
CDR3 DNA: TGTGCCAGTGGGAGGGGGGCAGATACGCAGTATTTT
CDR3 protein: CASGRGADTQYF

J gene: TRBJ1-1
V gene: TRBV2
D gene: -
clone size: -
CDR3 DNA: TGTGCCAGCAGTTTAAAAAAAGAAGCTTTCTTT
CDR3 protein: CASSLKKEAFF

J gene: TRBJ2-1
V gene: TRBV19
D gene: TRBD2
clone size: -
CDR3 DNA: TGTGCCAGTAGTATCGATAGCGGGGGGGGCGCCTACAATGAGCAGTTCTTC
CDR3 protein: CASSIDSGGGAYNEQFF

J gene: TRBJ1-6
V gene: TRBV6-1
D gene: TRBD1
clone size: -
CDR3 DNA: TGTGCCAGCAGCGAAGCCACACAGGGGAGAAATTCACCCCTCCACTTT
CDR3 protein: CASSEATQGRNSPLHF